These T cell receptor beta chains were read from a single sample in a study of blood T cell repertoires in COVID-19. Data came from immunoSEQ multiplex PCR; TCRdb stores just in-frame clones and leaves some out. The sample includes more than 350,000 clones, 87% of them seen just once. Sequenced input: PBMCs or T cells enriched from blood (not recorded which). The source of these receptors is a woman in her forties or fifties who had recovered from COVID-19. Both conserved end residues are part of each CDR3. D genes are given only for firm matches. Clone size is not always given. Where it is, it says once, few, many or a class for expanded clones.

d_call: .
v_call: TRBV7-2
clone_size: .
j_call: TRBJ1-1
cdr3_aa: CASSADPGPLAEAFF
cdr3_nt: TGTGCCAGCAGCGCAGACCCAGGGCCGTTAGCTGAAGCTTTCTTT

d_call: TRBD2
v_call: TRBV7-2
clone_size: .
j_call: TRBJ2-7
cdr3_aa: CASSLMGSSGSYEQYF
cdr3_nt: TGTGCCAGCAGCTTAATGGGGTCTAGCGGATCCTACGAGCAGTACTTC

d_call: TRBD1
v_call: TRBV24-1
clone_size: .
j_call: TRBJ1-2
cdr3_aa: CATSDSRTGEIYGYTF
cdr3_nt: TGTGCCACCAGTGACTCTCGGACAGGAGAGATCTATGGCTACACCTTC

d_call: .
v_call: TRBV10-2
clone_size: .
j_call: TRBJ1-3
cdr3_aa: CASRTGSPGNTIYF
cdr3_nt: TGCGCCAGCAGAACGGGTTCACCTGGAAACACCATATATTTT

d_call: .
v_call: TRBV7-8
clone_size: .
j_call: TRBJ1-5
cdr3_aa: CASSQGGQPQHF
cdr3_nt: TGTGCCAGCAGTCAAGGGGGTCAGCCCCAGCATTTT

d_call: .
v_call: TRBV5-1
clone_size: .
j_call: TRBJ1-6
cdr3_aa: CASRDTGSNSPLHF
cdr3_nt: TGCGCCAGTCGGGACACAGGGTCGAATTCACCCCTCCACTTT

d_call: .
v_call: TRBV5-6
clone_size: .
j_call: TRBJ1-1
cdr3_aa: CASSYRGEVNTEAFF
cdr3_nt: TGTGCCAGCAGCTATCGCGGCGAAGTGAACACTGAAGCTTTCTTT

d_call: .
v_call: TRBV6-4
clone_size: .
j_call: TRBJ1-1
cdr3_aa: CASTRGSAGSTEAFF
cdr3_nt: TGTGCCAGCACCAGAGGCTCGGCGGGCAGCACTGAAGCTTTCTTT

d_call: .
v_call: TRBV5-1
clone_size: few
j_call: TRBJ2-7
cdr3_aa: CASSLLGAGDHEQYF
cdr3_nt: TGCGCCAGCAGCTTGCTCGGGGCAGGGGACCACGAGCAGTACTTC

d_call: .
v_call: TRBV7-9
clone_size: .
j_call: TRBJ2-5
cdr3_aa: CASSSRGGETQYF
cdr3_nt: TGTGCCAGCAGCTCGAGAGGGGGTGAGACCCAGTACTTC

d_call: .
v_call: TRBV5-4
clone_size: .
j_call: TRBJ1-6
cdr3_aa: CASSLRGSSYNSPLHF
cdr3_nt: TGTGCCAGCAGCTTGAGGGGGAGCTCCTATAATTCACCCCTCCACTTT

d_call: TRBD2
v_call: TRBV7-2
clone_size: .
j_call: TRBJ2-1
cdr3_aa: CASSLGLAGGYNEQFF
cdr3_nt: TGTGCCAGCAGCTTAGGACTAGCGGGGGGCTACAATGAGCAGTTCTTC

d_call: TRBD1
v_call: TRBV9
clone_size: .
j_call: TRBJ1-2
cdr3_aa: CASSSGGGRLYGYTF
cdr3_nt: TGTGCCAGCAGCTCAGGGGGTGGGCGGCTCTATGGCTACACCTTC

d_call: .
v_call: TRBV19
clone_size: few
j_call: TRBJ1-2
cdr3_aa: CASSIDGHSYGYTF
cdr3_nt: TGTGCCAGTAGTATAGATGGACACAGCTATGGCTACACCTTC

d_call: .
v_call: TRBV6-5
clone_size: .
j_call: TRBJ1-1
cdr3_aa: CASSYSSIAANTEAFF
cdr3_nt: TGTGCCAGCAGTTACTCGAGTATAGCAGCTAACACTGAAGCTTTCTTT

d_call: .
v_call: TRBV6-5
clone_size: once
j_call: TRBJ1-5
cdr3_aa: CASSDISSNQPQHF
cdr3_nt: TGTGCCAGCAGCGACATCAGTAGCAATCAGCCCCAGCATTTT

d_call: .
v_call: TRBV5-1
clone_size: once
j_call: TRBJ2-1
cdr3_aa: CASSLGLPPDNEQFF
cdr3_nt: TGCGCCAGCAGCTTGGGTCTACCGCCCGACAATGAGCAGTTCTTC

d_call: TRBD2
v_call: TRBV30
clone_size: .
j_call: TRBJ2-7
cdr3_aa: CAWSEGLAGYEQYF
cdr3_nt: TGTGCCTGGAGTGAGGGACTAGCGGGCTACGAGCAGTACTTC

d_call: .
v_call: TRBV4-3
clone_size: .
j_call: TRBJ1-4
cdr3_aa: CASSQDEGEKLFF
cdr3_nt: TGCGCCAGCAGCCAAGATGAGGGAGAAAAACTGTTTTTT

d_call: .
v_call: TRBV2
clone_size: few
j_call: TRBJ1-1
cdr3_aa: CASSPQVAGPTEAFF
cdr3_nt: TGTGCCAGCAGTCCCCAGGTGGCGGGGCCCACTGAAGCTTTCTTT

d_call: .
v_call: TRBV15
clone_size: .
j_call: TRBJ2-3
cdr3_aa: CATSRNRADTQYF
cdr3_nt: TGTGCCACCAGCAGAAATAGAGCCGATACGCAGTATTTT

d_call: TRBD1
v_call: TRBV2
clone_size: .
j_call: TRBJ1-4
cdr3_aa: CASTYTGGAGRIGMFF
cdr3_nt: TGTGCCAGCACATATACAGGGGGCGCGGGGAGGATTGGTATGTTTTTT

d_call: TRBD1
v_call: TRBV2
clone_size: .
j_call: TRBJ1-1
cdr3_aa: CASSGFATGRGMNTEAFF
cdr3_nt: TGTGCCAGCAGTGGATTCGCGACAGGGAGAGGCATGAACACTGAAGCTTTCTTT

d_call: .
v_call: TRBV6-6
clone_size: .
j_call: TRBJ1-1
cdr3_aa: CASSYPRGGGRAFF
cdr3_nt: TGTGCCAGCAGTTACCCGAGGGGGGGCGGTAGGGCTTTCTTT

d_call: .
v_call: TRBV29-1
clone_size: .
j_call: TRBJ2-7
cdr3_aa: CSVGGSYEQYF
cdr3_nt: TGCAGCGTGGGGGGCTCCTACGAGCAGTACTTC

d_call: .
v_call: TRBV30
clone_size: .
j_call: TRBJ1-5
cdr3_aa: CAWAPSWQGNLGQPQHF
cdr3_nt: TGTGCCTGGGCCCCTTCGTGGCAGGGGAATTTGGGTCAGCCCCAGCATTTT

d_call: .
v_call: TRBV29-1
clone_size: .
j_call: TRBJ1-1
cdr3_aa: CSVGGVQGLEAFF
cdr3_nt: TGCAGCGTTGGAGGTGTGCAGGGATTAGAAGCTTTCTTT

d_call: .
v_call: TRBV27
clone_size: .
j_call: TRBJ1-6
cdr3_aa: CASSKTKSNSPLHF
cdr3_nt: TGTGCCAGCAGTAAAACGAAGAGTAATTCACCCCTCCACTTT

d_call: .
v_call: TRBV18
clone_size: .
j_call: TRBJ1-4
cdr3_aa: CASSPGRENEKLFF
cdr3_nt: TGTGCCAGCTCACCGGGCAGGGAAAATGAAAAACTGTTTTTT

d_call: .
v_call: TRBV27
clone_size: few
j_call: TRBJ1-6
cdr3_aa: CASRPGSSYNSPLHF
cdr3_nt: TGTGCCAGCAGGCCGGGGAGCTCCTATAATTCACCCCTCCACTTT

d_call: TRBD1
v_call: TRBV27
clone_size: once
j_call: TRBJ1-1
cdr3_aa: CASSFNRGTEAFF
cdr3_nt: TGTGCCAGCAGTTTTAACAGGGGCACTGAAGCTTTCTTT

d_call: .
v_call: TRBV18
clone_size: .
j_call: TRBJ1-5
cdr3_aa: CASSPGPGDQPQHF
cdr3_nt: TGTGCCAGCTCACCGGGGCCGGGGGATCAGCCCCAGCATTTT

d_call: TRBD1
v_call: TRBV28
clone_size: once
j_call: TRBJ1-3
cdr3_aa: CASSTGTGGTIYF
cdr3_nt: TGTGCCAGCAGTACTGGGACAGGCGGCACCATATATTTT

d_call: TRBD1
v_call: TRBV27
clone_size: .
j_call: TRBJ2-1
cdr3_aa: CASTDSGGPYNEQFF
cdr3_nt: TGTGCCAGCACCGACTCAGGGGGCCCCTACAATGAGCAGTTCTTC

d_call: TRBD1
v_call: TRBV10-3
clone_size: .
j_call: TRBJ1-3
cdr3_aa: CAISRGTGVRNTIYF
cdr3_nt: TGTGCCATCAGTAGAGGGACAGGGGTCAGAAACACCATATATTTT

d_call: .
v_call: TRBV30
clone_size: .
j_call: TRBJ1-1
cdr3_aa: CAWSPSVNEAFF
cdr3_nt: TGTGCCTGGAGTCCGAGTGTGAATGAAGCTTTCTTT

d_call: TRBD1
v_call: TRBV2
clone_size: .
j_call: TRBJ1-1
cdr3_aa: CASTGQTNTEAFF
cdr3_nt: TGTGCCAGCACGGGACAGACGAACACTGAAGCTTTCTTT

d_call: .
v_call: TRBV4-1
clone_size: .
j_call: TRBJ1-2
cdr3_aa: CASSQDSGRVIYGYTF
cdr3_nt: TGCGCCAGCAGCCAAGACTCTGGCAGGGTAATCTATGGCTACACCTTC

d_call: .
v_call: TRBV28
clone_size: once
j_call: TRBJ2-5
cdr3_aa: CASSLIQHEETQYF
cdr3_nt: TGTGCCAGCAGTTTGATCCAACACGAAGAGACCCAGTACTTC

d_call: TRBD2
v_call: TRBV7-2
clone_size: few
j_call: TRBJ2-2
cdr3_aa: CASSLYGGANTGELFF
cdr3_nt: TGTGCCAGCAGCTTATACGGGGGGGCGAACACCGGGGAGCTGTTTTTT

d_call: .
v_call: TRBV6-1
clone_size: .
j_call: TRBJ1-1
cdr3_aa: CASSELTGGAEAFF
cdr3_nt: TGTGCCAGCAGTGAATTGACAGGAGGTGCTGAAGCTTTCTTT

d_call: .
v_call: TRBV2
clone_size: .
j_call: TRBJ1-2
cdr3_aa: CASIASANYGYTF
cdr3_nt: TGTGCCAGCATCGCGTCTGCAAACTATGGCTACACCTTC

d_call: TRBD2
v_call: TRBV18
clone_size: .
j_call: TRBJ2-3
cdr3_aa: CASSPYVGLAATDTQYF
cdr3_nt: TGTGCCAGCTCACCGTACGTAGGACTAGCGGCCACAGATACGCAGTATTTT

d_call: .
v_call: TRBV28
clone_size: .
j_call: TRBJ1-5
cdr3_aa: CASRPRTGKGNQPQHF
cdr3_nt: TGTGCCAGCAGACCAAGAACAGGGAAAGGTAATCAGCCCCAGCATTTT

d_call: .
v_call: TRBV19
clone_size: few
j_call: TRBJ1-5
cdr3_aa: CASTAGGSNQPQHF
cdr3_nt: TGTGCCAGTACCGCCGGGGGTAGCAATCAGCCCCAGCATTTT

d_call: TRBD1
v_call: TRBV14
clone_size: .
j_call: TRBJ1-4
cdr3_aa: CASSWTGSVVEEKLFF
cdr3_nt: TGTGCCAGCAGCTGGACAGGGTCGGTCGTGGAGGAAAAACTGTTTTTT

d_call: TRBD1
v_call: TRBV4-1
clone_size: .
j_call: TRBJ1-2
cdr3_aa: CASSQKGDSYGYTF
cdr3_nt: TGCGCCAGCAGCCAAAAGGGGGACAGCTATGGCTACACCTTC

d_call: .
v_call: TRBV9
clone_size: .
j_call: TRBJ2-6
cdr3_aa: CASKRVGANVLTF
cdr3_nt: TGTGCCAGCAAGCGGGTCGGGGCCAACGTCCTGACTTTC

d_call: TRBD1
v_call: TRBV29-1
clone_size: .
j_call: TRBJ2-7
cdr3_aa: CSVEGTGANEQYF
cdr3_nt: TGCAGCGTTGAAGGGACAGGGGCCAACGAGCAGTACTTC

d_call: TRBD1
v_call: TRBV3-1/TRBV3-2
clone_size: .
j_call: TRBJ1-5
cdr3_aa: CASSQELDRGGQPQHF
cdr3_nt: TGTGCCAGCAGCCAGGAACTCGACAGGGGGGGACAGCCCCAGCATTTT

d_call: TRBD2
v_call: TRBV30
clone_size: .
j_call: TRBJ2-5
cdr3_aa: CAWNSGGQEETQYF
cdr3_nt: TGTGCCTGGAATAGCGGGGGCCAAGAAGAGACCCAGTACTTC

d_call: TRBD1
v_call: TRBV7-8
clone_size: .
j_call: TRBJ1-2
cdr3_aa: CASSRDSLYYGYTF
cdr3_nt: TGTGCCAGCAGCAGGGACAGCCTATACTATGGCTACACCTTC

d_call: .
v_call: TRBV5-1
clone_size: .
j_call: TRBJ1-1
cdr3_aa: CASGTGVMNTEAFF
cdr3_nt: TGCGCCAGCGGTACTGGAGTTATGAACACTGAAGCTTTCTTT

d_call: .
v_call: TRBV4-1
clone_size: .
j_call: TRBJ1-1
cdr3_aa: CASQGIIRHTEAFF
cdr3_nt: TGCGCCAGTCAGGGGATCATAAGGCACACTGAAGCTTTCTTT

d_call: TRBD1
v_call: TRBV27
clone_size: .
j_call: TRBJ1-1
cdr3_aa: CASSLSGQGGTAFF
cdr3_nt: TGTGCCAGCAGTTTAAGCGGACAGGGGGGGACGGCTTTCTTT